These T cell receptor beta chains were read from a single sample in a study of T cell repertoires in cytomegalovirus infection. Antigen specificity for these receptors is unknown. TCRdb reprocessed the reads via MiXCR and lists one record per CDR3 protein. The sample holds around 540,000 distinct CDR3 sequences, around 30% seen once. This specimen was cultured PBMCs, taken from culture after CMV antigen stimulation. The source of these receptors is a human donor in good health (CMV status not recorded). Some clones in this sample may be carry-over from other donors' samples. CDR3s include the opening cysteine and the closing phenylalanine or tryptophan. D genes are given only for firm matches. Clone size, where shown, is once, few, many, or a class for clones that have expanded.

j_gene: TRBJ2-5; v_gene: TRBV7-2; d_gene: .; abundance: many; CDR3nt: TGTGCCAGCAGCTTAGTTGCCAGGAACCCAGAGACCCAGTACTTC; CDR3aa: CASSLVARNPETQYF
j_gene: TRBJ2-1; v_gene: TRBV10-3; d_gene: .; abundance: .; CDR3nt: TGTGCCATCAGTGGCCACTCGACGGGGATCGGTGCTGAGCAGTTCTTC; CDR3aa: CAISGHSTGIGAEQFF
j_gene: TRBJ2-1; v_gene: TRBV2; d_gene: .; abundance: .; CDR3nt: TGTGCCAGCAGTGTTCTCGGGACTTCGCGCAACAATGAGCAGTTCTTC; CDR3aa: CASSVLGTSRNNEQFF
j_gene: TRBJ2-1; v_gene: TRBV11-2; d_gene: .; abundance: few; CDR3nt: TGTGCCAGCAGCTTAGATGCGTCTATCCCCTCCTACAATGAGCAGTTCTTC; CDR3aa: CASSLDASIPSYNEQFF
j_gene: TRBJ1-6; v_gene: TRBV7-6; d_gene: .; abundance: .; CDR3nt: TGTGCCAGCAGCAGCGGCATGGGGAAACCCCTCCACTTT; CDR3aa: CASSSGMGKPLHF
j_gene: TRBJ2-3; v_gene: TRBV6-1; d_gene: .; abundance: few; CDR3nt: TGTGCCAGCAGTGTAGTAGTGAGCGGGTGGGGCACAGATACGCAGTATTTT; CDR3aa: CASSVVVSGWGTDTQYF
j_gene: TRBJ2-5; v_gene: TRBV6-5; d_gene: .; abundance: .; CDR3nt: TGTGCCAACCCCCGAGAGACCCAGTACTTC; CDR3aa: CANPRETQYF
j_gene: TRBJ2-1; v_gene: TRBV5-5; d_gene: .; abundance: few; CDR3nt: TGTGCCAGCAGCTTGGTGTTTCCCACGAGCAATGAGCAGTTCTTC; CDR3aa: CASSLVFPTSNEQFF
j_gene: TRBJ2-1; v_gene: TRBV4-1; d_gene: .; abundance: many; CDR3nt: TGCGCCAGCAGCCAAGTAATTCTAGGGGGACCCTACAATGAGCAGTTCTTC; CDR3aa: CASSQVILGGPYNEQFF
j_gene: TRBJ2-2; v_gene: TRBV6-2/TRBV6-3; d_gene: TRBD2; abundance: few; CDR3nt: TGTGCCAGCAGCCACCCGGCGTGGTCTAGCGGGAGGGCGCGCACCGGGGAGCTGTTTTTT; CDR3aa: CASSHPAWSSGRARTGELFF
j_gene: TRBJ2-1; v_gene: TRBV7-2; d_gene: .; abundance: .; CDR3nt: TGTGCCAGCAGCCACCCCAGGGAGGTTGGGGAGTTCTTC; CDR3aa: CASSHPREVGEFF
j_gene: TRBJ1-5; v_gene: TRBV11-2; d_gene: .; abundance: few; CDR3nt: TGTGCCAGCAGCTTATTTGCAGGGGGCAATCAGCCCCAGCATTTT; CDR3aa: CASSLFAGGNQPQHF
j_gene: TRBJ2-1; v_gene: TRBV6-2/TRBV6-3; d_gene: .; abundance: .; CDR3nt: TGTGCCAGCAGTCCCAGACGGGGAGTTGGGAATGAGCAGTTCTTC; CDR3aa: CASSPRRGVGNEQFF
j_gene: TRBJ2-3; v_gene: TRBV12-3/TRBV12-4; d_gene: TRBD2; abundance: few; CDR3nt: TGTGCCAGCAGTTTGGGGACTAGCGGGAGTCGGACAGATACGCAGTATTTT; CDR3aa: CASSLGTSGSRTDTQYF
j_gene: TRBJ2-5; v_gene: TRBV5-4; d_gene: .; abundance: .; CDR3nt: TGTGCCAGCAGAACTCATCGCAGGGAGACCCAGTACTTC; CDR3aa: CASRTHRRETQYF
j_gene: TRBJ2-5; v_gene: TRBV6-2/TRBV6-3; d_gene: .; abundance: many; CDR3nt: TGTGCCAGCAGTTATTCGGACTGGGGGACCCAGTACTTC; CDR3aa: CASSYSDWGTQYF
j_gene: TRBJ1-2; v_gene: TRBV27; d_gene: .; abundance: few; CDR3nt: TGTGCCAGCAGTCCCTTGTCCCTCTTGAGTGGCTACACCTTC; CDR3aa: CASSPLSLLSGYTF
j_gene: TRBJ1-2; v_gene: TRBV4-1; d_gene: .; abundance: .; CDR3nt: TGCGCCAGCAGCGGGGGTTTGTATGGCTACACCTTC; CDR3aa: CASSGGLYGYTF
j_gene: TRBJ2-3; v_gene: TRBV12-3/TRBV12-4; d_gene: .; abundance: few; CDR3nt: TGTGCCAGCAGGGGAACCGGGACATACTATTTCACAGATACGCAGTATTTT; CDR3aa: CASRGTGTYYFTDTQYF
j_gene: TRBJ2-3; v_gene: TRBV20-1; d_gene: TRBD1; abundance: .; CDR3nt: TGCAGTGCCGCACCCACTTCTGGCAGGGGGCGAGCAGATACGCAGTATTTT; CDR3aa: CSAAPTSGRGRADTQYF
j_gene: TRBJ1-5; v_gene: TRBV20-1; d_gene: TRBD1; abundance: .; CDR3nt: TGCAGTGCTAGGGTCGGCAGGGGGCTTGGCAATCAGCCCCAGCATTTT; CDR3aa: CSARVGRGLGNQPQHF
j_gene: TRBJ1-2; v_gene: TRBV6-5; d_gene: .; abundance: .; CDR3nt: TGTGCCAGCAGTTACCTGATACCGGGGAACTATGGCTACACCTTC; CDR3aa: CASSYLIPGNYGYTF
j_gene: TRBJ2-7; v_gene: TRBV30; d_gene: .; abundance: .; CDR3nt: TGTGCCTGGAGTCCACAGTACGAGCAGTACTTC; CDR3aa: CAWSPQYEQYF
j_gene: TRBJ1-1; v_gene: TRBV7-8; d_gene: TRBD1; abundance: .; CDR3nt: TGTGCCAGCAGCTCGGCCGGGACAGGGGGCGCGGGTGAAGCTTTCTTT; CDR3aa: CASSSAGTGGAGEAFF
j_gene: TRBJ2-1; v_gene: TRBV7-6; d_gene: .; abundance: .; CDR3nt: TGTGCCAGCAGCTTAACCGTCCATGAGCAGTTCTTC; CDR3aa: CASSLTVHEQFF
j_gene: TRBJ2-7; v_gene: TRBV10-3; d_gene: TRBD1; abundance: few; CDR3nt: TGTGCCATCAGTGGCCCCGGGACAGGGGGTTCTGTCCCTTTGGACGAGCAGTACTTC; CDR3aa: CAISGPGTGGSVPLDEQYF
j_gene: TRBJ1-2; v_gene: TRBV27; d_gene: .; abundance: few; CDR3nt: TGTGCCAGCAGTAGAGGGGCCGTCTATGGCTACACCTTC; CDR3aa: CASSRGAVYGYTF
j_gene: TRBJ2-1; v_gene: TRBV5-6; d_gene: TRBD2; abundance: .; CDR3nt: TGTGCCAGCACCCAGACTAGCGGGAGAGGTGATGAGCAGTTCTTC; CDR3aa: CASTQTSGRGDEQFF
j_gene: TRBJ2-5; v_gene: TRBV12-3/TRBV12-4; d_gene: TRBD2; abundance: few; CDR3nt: TGTGCCAGCAGGATGACTAGCGCAGAGACCCAGTACTTC; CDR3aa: CASRMTSAETQYF
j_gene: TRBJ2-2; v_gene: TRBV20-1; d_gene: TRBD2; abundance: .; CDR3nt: TGCAGTGCTAGGAGAGCGGGAGTTTACACCGGGGAGCTGTTTTTT; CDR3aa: CSARRAGVYTGELFF
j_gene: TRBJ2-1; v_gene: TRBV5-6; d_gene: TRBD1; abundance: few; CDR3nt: TGTGCCAGCAGCGCGGGACAGGGGTCCTACAATGAGCAGTTCTTC; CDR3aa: CASSAGQGSYNEQFF
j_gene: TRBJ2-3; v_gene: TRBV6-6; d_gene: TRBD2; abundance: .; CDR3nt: TGTGCCAGCAGTTACTCGACAGGGACTAGCGGTAAAACGCAGTATTTT; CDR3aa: CASSYSTGTSGKTQYF
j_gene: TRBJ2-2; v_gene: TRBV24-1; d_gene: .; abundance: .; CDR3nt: TGTGCCACCAGTGATTTGTTTTCGGGACACACCGGGGAGCTGTTTTTT; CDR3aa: CATSDLFSGHTGELFF
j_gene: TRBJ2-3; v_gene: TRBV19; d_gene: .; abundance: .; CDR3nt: TGTGCCAGTAGTACCTCCCGCGACGGCGGCACAGATACGCAGTATTTT; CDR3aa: CASSTSRDGGTDTQYF
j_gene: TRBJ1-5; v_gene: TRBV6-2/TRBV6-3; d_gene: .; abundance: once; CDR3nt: TGTGCCAGCAGCGGGTCTGGAGGCGGCAATCAGCCCCAGCATTTT; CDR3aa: CASSGSGGGNQPQHF
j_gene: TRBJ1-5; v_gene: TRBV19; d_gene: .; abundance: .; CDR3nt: TGTGCCAGTAGTATAGCAGCTTACAATCAGCCCCAGCATTTT; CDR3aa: CASSIAAYNQPQHF
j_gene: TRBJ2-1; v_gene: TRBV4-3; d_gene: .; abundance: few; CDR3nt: TGCGCCAGCAGCCTCGAGGAAAGCTACAATGAGCAGTTCTTC; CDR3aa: CASSLEESYNEQFF
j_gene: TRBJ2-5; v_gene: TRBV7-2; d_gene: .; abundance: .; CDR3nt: TGTGCCAGCAGCTTAGCTAGATCCCCCCAAGAGACCCAGTACTTC; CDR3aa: CASSLARSPQETQYF
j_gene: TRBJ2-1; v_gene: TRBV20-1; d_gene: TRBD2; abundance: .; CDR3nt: TGCAGTGCTCTCACCGCCGTAACTAGCGGGGCTAACAATGAGCAGTTCTTC; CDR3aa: CSALTAVTSGANNEQFF
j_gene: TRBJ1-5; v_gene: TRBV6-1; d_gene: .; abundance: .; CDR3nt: TGTGCCAGCAGTGACCTAGTTGGACAGCCCCAGCATTTT; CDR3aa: CASSDLVGQPQHF
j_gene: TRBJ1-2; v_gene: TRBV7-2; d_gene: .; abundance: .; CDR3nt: TGTGCCAGCAACCTCGGGACTTCGTATGGCTACACCTTC; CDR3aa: CASNLGTSYGYTF
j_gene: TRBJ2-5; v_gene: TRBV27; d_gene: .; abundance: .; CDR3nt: TGTGCCAGCAGTTTATCGGGGGGGGCAGACCTCCAAGAGACCCAGTACTTC; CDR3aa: CASSLSGGADLQETQYF
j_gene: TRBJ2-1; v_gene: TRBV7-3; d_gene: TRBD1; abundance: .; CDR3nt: TGTGCCAGCAGCCCTACAGGGGACAATGAGCAGTTCTTC; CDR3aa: CASSPTGDNEQFF
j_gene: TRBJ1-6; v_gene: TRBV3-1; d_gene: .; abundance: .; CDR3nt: TGTGCCAGCAGCCAAGAAGGAGGGATCGTTACACCCCTCCACTTT; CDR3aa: CASSQEGGIVTPLHF
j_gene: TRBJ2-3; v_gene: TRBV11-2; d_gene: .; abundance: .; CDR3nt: TGTGCCAGCAGCAACCTATGGGACTCGATCACAGATACGCAGTATTTT; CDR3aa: CASSNLWDSITDTQYF
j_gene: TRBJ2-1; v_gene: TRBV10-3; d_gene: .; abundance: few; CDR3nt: TGTGCCATCGTAGGGACGCCTTTGGGCGAGCAGTTCTTC; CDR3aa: CAIVGTPLGEQFF
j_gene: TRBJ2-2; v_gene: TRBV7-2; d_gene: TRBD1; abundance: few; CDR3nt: TGTGCCAGCAGCCGACAGGGCATGGCCGGGGAGCTGTTTTTT; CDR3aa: CASSRQGMAGELFF
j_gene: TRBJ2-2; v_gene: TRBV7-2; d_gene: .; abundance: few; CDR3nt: TGTGCCAGCAGCACCCATAACACCGGGGAGCTGTTTTTT; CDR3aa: CASSTHNTGELFF
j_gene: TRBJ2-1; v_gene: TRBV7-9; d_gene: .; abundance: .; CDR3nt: TGTGCCAGCAGCTCGCTTTACAGGGCTGGTGAGCAGTTCTTC; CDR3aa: CASSSLYRAGEQFF
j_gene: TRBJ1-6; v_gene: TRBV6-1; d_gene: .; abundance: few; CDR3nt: TGTGCCAGCAGTATGAACGGGCTGAATTCACCCCTCCACTTT; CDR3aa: CASSMNGLNSPLHF